The following is a T cell receptor beta chain sequence with its context. Its specificity is not known. The entry originates in a study of beta chain features in type 1 diabetes. Study-wide results and limits: Highly expressing activated T cells could be over-counted with a cDNA template. Patients' naive, central memory and Treg TCRB repertoires seemed closer to one another than those of healthy donors.

The CDR3 spans 14 residues. Losses at the gene ends were 2 bases for V and 11 bases for J; bases not matched to a gene: 5. Per the germline V gene, CDR1 is MDHEN and CDR2 is SYDVKM. cDNA synthesis used the whole RNA isolate, giving expressed TCRB sequences. The data were produced by immunoSEQ multiplex PCR, yet TCRdb's version contains in-frame clones alone and is incomplete. The sample yields about 900,000 clones, roughly 16% seen once. The sequence derives from a woman aged 18-30 years in good health. The chain combines TRBV28 with TRBJ2-7; 14 nucleotides match TRBD2. Sequencing input: naive CD4+ T cells from blood. CDR3 region: CASSLRLAGGPEYF. In DNA form, the CDR3 reads TGTGCCAGCAGTTTACGACTAGCGGGAGGGCCTGAGTACTTC.